These 27 T cell receptor beta chains share one sample of origin, sequenced in a study of blood T cells in healthy people across ages. A second PCR of about 7 to 12 cycles used a sample-barcoded 5' primer and a J-beta primer mix. TCRdb reprocessed the 5' RACE reads with MiXCR, giving one entry per CDR3 protein. Of roughly 1,700,000 distinct CDR3 sequences listed, roughly 28% are singletons. Sequencing was carried out using blood. These receptors were taken from a woman in her 30s in good health.

This clonotype has a single count. The rearrangement joins TRBV6-1 to TRBJ2-2, with D tentatively TRBD1 or TRBD2 (7 bases each). This CDR3 has 15 residues. CDR1 is MNHNS, CDR2 SASEGT, per germline. Trimming cost V 6 bases and J 4 bases, with 15 bases left between them. CDR3: CASRGGGASTGELFF. The CDR3 coding sequence is TGTGCCAGCAGGGGAGGGGGCGCTTCCACCGGGGAGCTGTTTTTT.

V gene TRBV3-1 combines with J gene TRBJ2-7, with TRBD1 identical over 7 bases. CDR3 size: 16 residues. Unmatched junction bases numbered 6, after V lost 0 bases and J lost 1 base. Germline-derived CDR1 and CDR2 are LGHDT and YNNKEL (reference sequence). CDR3: CASSQDTGALSYEQYF. CDR3 nucleotides: TGTGCCAGCAGCCAAGATACAGGGGCCCTTTCCTACGAGCAGTACTTC.

This clonotype was counted ten times or more. The chain uses TRBV6-5 and TRBJ2-7, with a weak D call TRBD2 (6 bases). The CDR3 runs to 11 residues. V was clipped by 11 bases and J by 1 base, with 9 bases between them. Germline CDR1 MNHEY, CDR2 SVGAGI. CDR3 sequence: CAVGTSYEQYF. The DNA of the CDR3 is TGTGCCGTAGGGACTTCCTACGAGCAGTACTTC.

The chain recombines TRBV28 with TRBJ2-2; 7 positions match TRBD1. The V segment lost 6 bases and the J segment 4 bases; nucleotides outside the gene matches: 5. The CDR3 is made up of 14 amino acids. Germline assignment: CDR1 MDHEN and CDR2 SYDVKM. This CDR3 is CASRLTGSTGELFF. CDR3 bases: TGTGCCAGCAGGCTGACAGGGAGCACCGGGGAGCTGTTTTTT.

The chain employs TRBV15 and TRBJ1-5; a weak D match, TRBD1 (5 bases). Germline assignment: CDR1 LNHNV and CDR2 YYDKDF (reference sequence). Trimming stripped 4 bases from V and 7 bases from J, with 11 bases between. The CDR3 extends over 13 amino acids. DNA of the CDR3: TGTGCCACCAGCACCCTAGGGGACCAGCCCCAGCATTTT. It translates to CATSTLGDQPQHF.

Only a few counts were recorded for this clonotype. The chain's CDR3 is CASRSFERTDPNGYTF. The CDR3 bases are TGTGCCAGCAGGAGCTTTGAACGGACAGACCCAAATGGCTACACCTTC. The chain joins TRBV12-3 or TRBV12-4 to TRBJ1-2; D perhaps matches TRBD1 (6 bases). Trimming pared 6 bases from V and 6 bases from J, leaving 23 bases between. The CDR3 is 16 amino acids.

The chain couples TRBV20-1 to TRBJ2-5; D may match TRBD1 or TRBD2 (5 bases each). The germline CDR1 and CDR2 sequences are DFQATT and SNEGSKA (reference sequence). The CDR3 has 14 residues. Trimming shortened V by 1 base and J by 1 base, and 10 bases separated the two germline ends. The CDR3, as DNA: TGCAGTGCTAGAGCGGGACGGTCCCAAGAGACCCAGTACTTC. It is translated as CSARAGRSQETQYF.

At least ten counts were recorded for this clonotype. This chain joins TRBV27 and TRBJ2-5; D is unclear. Germline V gene sequence: CDR1 MNHEY, CDR2 SMNVEV (reference sequence). The ends were cut back, 0 bases at V and 5 bases at J, with 7 bases in the middle. The CDR3 has 13 amino acids. The CDR3 DNA is TGTGCCAGCAGTTTATCGAATGGGGAGACCCAGTACTTC. It codes for CASSLSNGETQYF.

The V gene is TRBV6-2 or TRBV6-3, the J gene TRBJ2-7, with 7 bases fitting TRBD1. Germline CDR1 and CDR2: MNHEY and SVGEGT. The CDR3 has 17 residues. Trimming at V came to 2 bases and at J to 7 bases, leaving 17 bases not matched to a gene. CDR3 DNA sequence: TGTGCCAGCAGTTACCCGACAGGGTACGGATCCTACAATGAGCAGTACTTC. Its protein product is CASSYPTGYGSYNEQYF.

Only one count was recorded for this clonotype. The CDR3 loop reads CASSLVLAYGYTF. The CDR3 nucleotides read TGCGCCAGCAGCTTGGTTCTGGCCTATGGCTACACCTTC. The chain has TRBV5-1 and TRBJ1-2, with D unclear. The CDR3 extends over 13 amino acids. Germline CDR1 and CDR2: SGHRS and YFSETQ. Trimming stripped 0 bases from V and 4 bases from J, with 7 bases between.

This clonotype turned up a few times. The V and J genes are TRBV5-1 and TRBJ1-2; TRBD1 agrees at 7 bases. Per the germline V gene, CDR1 is SGHRS and CDR2 is YFSETQ. The trim removed 2 bases at V and 0 bases at J, leaving 10 bases unmatched. The CDR3 has 17 amino acids. CDR3 nucleotides: TGCGCCAGCAGCTTCCTGACAGGGATACCAGCTAACTATGGCTACACCTTC. The encoded protein is CASSFLTGIPANYGYTF. The full variable domain, in which reference TRBV5-1 and TRBJ1-2 provide the parts outside the CDR3, is KAGVTQTPRYLIKTRGQQVTLSCSPISGHRSVSWYQQTPGQGLQFLFEYFSETQRNKGNFPGRFSGRQFSNSRSEMNVSTLELGDSALYLCASSFLTGIPANYGYTFGSGTRLTVV.

The V gene is TRBV12-3 or TRBV12-4, the J gene TRBJ1-5; 7 bases map to TRBD1. Trimming took 9 bases from V and 4 from J; bases not matched to a gene: 3. The CDR3 covers 12 residues. The CDR3 sequence is CASCRGNQPQHF. CDR3 nucleotide sequence: TGTGCCAGTTGCAGGGGGAATCAGCCCCAGCATTTT.

The chain links TRBV5-4 to TRBJ2-3; D is perhaps TRBD2 (6 bases). The germline V and J ends were trimmed by 5 bases and 1 base, with 14 bases remaining between them. From germline, CDR1 is SGHNT and CDR2 YYREEE (reference sequence). The CDR3 is 15 residues long. The CDR3 here is CASRAGGGGTDTQYF. CDR3 DNA sequence: TGTGCCAGCAGGGCCGGGGGAGGCGGCACAGATACGCAGTATTTT.

Details on this clonotype: This may be a read error, as it is one base from a much larger clone. The conserved final phenylalanine or tryptophan is absent from the CDR3, which likely points to a read error. The genes are TRBV7-2 and TRBJ1-5; D may be TRBD1 (5 bases). This CDR3 spans 14 amino acids. V shed 1 base and J shed 2 bases, with 6 bases lying between them. Per germline, CDR1 SGHTA and CDR2 FQGNSA. In DNA form, the CDR3 reads TGTGCCAGCAGCTTAGACAGGCGCAATCAGCCCCAGCATTTG. Its protein product is CASSLDRRNQPQHL.

For the CDR3, the DNA is TGCAGTGCAGAATTCCAGGGGGTCAGCGGCTACACCTTC. Encoded protein: CSAEFQGVSGYTF. This chain joins TRBV20-1 and TRBJ1-2; 7 bases are a match to TRBD1. CDR1 and CDR2 (germline): DFQATT, SNEGSKA (reference sequence). CDR3 length equals 13 residues. V shed 6 bases and J 8 bases; nucleotides not matched to a gene: 12.

In the case of this clonotype: The germline gene is not matched at one end of the junction; a read error may be the cause. The J gene is TRBJ1-2, the V gene TRBV6-1; TRBD1 might be the D (5 bases). The CDR3 loop spans 14 amino acids. CDR1 and CDR2 from the germline V gene are MNHNS and SASEGT. CDR3 in amino acids: CTSRAGGSDYGYTF. The CDR3 region has the DNA TGTACCAGCAGAGCCGGGGGGTCGGACTATGGCTACACCTTC.

This clonotype was recorded at least ten times. The V and J genes are TRBV20-1 and TRBJ1-5; tentatively, D is TRBD1 (5 bases). CDR3 size: 14 residues. Germline V gene lookup returns CDR1 DFQATT and CDR2 SNEGSKA (reference sequence). Trimming pared 3 bases from V and 4 bases from J, leaving 13 bases between. CDR3 sequence: CSARAGSGNQPQHF. The CDR3 DNA sequence: TGCAGTGCTAGGGCAGGGAGTGGGAATCAGCCCCAGCATTTT.

The chain uses TRBV20-1 and TRBJ2-7; 9 nucleotides line up with TRBD1. With the DNA end fitting TRBJ2-5 better, the J assignment may be wrong. The CDR3 covers 15 residues. CDR1 and CDR2 from the germline V gene are DFQATT and SNEGSKA (reference sequence). The CDR3 is CSTKDVQGAWETQYF. Written as DNA, the CDR3 is TGCAGTACAAAGGACGTACAGGGGGCTTGGGAGACCCAGTACTTC.

This clonotype turned up a few times. Since a much larger clone is just one base distant, this may be a read error. This sequence joins TRBV10-3 and TRBJ1-5, with unresolved D. The CDR3 has 12 amino acids. The germline gives CDR1 ENHRY, CDR2 SYGVKD. The CDR3 sequence: CAIGESDQPQHF. The CDR3 DNA sequence: TGTGCCATCGGTGAGTCGGATCAGCCCCAGCATTTT.

The sample holds many counts of this clonotype. The chain is built from TRBV20-1 and TRBJ2-7; 7 bases are a match to TRBD2. The CDR3 loop spans 16 amino acids. Germline V gene sequence: CDR1 DFQATT, CDR2 SNEGSKA (reference sequence). The J segment lost 0 bases and the V segment lost 6 bases, leaving 14 bases of the junction unmatched. Written as DNA, the CDR3 is TGCAGTGCGCCCTCAACTAGCGCCCTCGGCTCCTACGAGCAGTACTTC. Its protein is CSAPSTSALGSYEQYF.

This clonotype was detected only a few times. CDR3 sequence reads: CSAKRGAPYEQYF. CDR3 in DNA: TGCAGTGCCAAGCGGGGAGCCCCCTACGAGCAGTACTTC. The chain has TRBV20-1 and TRBJ2-7, with TRBD2 matching 7 bases. The CDR3 extends over 13 amino acids. CDR1 and CDR2 (germline): DFQATT, SNEGSKA (reference sequence). The ends lost 6 bases at V and 2 bases at J; junction bases unmatched: 7.

The chain joins TRBV15 to TRBJ1-5; the D is unclear. CDR3 length: 12 amino acids. Germline CDR1 is LNHNV and CDR2 is YYDKDF (reference sequence). Trimming took off 4 bases at V and 7 bases at J, with 8 bases between the two ends. The CDR3 region is CATSKGNQPQHF. CDR3 sequence (DNA): TGTGCCACCAGCAAGGGTAACCAGCCCCAGCATTTT.

Many counts were recorded for this clonotype. V and J are TRBV5-6 and TRBJ2-1; possibly TRBD2 for D (5 bases). Deletions cut 7 bases from V and 9 bases from J, with 17 bases between. The CDR3 extends over 13 amino acids. The germline gives CDR1 SGHDT, CDR2 YYEEEE. CDR3 bases: TGTGCCAGCGCCCCGAGGGAGAGGAGTGAGCAGTTCTTC. Its translation is CASAPRERSEQFF.

The gene calls are TRBV6-5 and TRBJ2-5, with 8 bases matching TRBD1. TRBJ2-7 matches the DNA end more closely, so the J call is doubtful. The CDR3 sequence is 18 residues long. Germline loops: CDR1 MNHEY, CDR2 SVGAGI. The CDR3 here is CASSYSRFRGPANYEQYF. Written as DNA, the CDR3 is TGTGCCAGCAGTTACTCGAGGTTCAGGGGGCCGGCGAACTACGAGCAGTACTTC.

The chain uses TRBV5-1 and TRBJ2-1; 14 bases map to TRBD2. The length of the CDR3 is 14 residues. V trimming: 0 bases; J trimming: 13 bases; junction bases outside the gene matches: 3. The germline gives CDR1 SGHRS, CDR2 YFSETQ. The CDR3 bases are TGCGCCAGCAGCTTGGGACTAGCGGGAGGGCCCCAGTTCTTC. Translation: CASSLGLAGGPQFF.

The V call is TRBV12-3 or TRBV12-4, the J call TRBJ2-2; TRBD2 is a possible D gene (6 bases). This CDR3 is built from 14 residues. V lost 8 bases and J 2 bases, leaving 12 bases between the germline ends. The CDR3 protein is CASPRGPNTGELFF. CDR3 bases: TGTGCCAGCCCGCGGGGTCCCAACACCGGGGAGCTGTTTTTT.

The chain uses TRBV4-1 and TRBJ1-4; a weak D match, TRBD1 (5 bases). The V and J ends lost 4 bases and 4 bases respectively, with 13 bases between them. The CDR3 runs to 15 residues. CDR1 and CDR2 from the germline V gene are MGHRA and YSYEKL. Here the CDR3 reads CASSPTGGGNEKLFF. The CDR3 DNA follows: TGCGCCAGCAGCCCAACCGGGGGTGGTAATGAAAAACTGTTTTTT.